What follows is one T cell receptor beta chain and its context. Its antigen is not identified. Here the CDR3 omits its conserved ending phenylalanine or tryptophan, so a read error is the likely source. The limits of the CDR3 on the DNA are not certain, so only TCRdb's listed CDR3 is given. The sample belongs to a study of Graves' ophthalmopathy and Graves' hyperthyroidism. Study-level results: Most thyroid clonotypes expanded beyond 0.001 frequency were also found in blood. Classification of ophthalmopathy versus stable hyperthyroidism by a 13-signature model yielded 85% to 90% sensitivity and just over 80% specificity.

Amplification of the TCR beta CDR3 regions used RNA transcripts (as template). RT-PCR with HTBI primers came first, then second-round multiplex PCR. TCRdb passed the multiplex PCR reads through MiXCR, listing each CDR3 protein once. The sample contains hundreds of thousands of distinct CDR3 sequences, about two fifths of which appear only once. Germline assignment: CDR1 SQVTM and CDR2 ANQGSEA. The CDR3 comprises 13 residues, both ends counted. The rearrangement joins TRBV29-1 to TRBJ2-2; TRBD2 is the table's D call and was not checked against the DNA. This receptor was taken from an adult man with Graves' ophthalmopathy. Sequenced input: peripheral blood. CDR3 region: CSGAAGKHRGAVV.